The 27 T cell receptor beta chains below come from one sample, sequenced in a study. TCRdb reprocessed the 5' RACE reads with MiXCR, giving one entry per CDR3 protein. The sample contains over 55,000 distinct CDR3 sequences, around 26% of which appear only once. The sample was tumor-infiltrating memory CD4+ T cells sorted from the breast tumor. Subset specified: memory CD4+ T cells, CD4+CD45RO+CD25-. The receptor set was obtained from a female donor with breast cancer.

The chain joins TRBV12-3 or TRBV12-4 to TRBJ2-6, with D perhaps being TRBD1 or TRBD2 (7 bases each). CDR3 length: 16 amino acids. Deletions cut 5 bases from V and 1 base from J, with 12 bases between. CDR3 DNA: TGTGCCAGCAGTCCCCAGGGGGGGTCTGGGGCCAACGTCCTGACTTTC. Amino acid sequence: CASSPQGGSGANVLTF.

This clonotype was found a few times. The V call is TRBV5-1, the J call TRBJ2-3; D is perhaps TRBD1 (5 bases). Trimming shortened V by 2 bases and J by 2 bases, and 9 bases separated the two germline ends. The CDR3 spans 14 residues. Looked up from germline, CDR1 is SGHRS and CDR2 is YFSETQ. For the CDR3, the DNA is TGCGCCAGCAGCTTAGGGGTCCACACAGATACGCAGTATTTT. It is translated as CASSLGVHTDTQYF.

This chain joins TRBV20-1 and TRBJ1-1; D unclear. The V end was cut by 3 bases, the J end by 3 bases, with 11 bases between. Germline values: CDR1 DFQATT, CDR2 SNEGSKA (reference sequence). CDR3 size: 13 residues. In DNA, the CDR3 is TGCAGTGCTAGGGTGCAGGCAGACACTGAAGCTTTCTTT. Translation: CSARVQADTEAFF.

This clonotype was seen at least ten times. The chain carries TRBV21-1 and TRBJ2-5; the table assigns TRBD1, which was not confirmed against the DNA. TRBV21-1 is deemed a pseudogene. The CDR3 has 9 amino acids. The CDR3 region is CGTLETQYF. The CDR3 nucleotides are TGCGGGACGTTGGAGACCCAGTACTTC.

The chain recombines TRBV6-5 with TRBJ1-6, with TRBD1 matching over 9 bases. Germline CDR1 reads MNHEY; CDR2 reads SVGAGI. The junction had 13 bases not matched to a gene; V was cut back by 0 bases and J by 10 bases. The CDR3 consists of 18 residues. CDR3 nucleotides: TGTGCCAGCAGTTACTCGCGTCCCGGGACAGGGACGGGATCACCCCTCCACTTT. Its protein product is CASSYSRPGTGTGSPLHF.

This clonotype was seen more than once but under ten times. A single base separates this from a much larger clone, so it may be a read error. The DNA for the CDR3 is TGTGCCTGCAGTTCTTCCAGGGGGGCAGATACGCAGTATTTT. This encodes CACSSSRGADTQYF. The rearrangement links TRBV28 to TRBJ2-3, with D perhaps TRBD1 (7 bases). The CDR3 loop spans 14 amino acids. Germline V gene lookup returns CDR1 MDHEN and CDR2 SYDVKM.

With regard to this clonotype: The CDR3 carries no conserved terminal phenylalanine or tryptophan, so it likely arises from a read error. The chain has TRBV7-2 and TRBJ1-2; 7 bases line up with TRBD1. The germline gives CDR1 SGHTA, CDR2 FQGNSA. This CDR3 region has 14 residues. Trimming cost V 5 bases and J 6 bases; bases outside gene matches: 9. This CDR3 reads CASSKTGTVDGYTS. The CDR3, as DNA: TGTGCCAGCAGCAAAACCGGGACAGTCGATGGCTACACCTCC.

The sample holds many counts of this clonotype. The rearrangement links TRBV20-1 to TRBJ2-5; 7 bases line up with TRBD2. This CDR3 has 15 amino acids. V gave up 3 bases and J gave up 2 bases; unmatched junction bases: 9. Germline CDR1 is DFQATT and CDR2 is SNEGSKA (reference sequence). CDR3 residues: CSASVAGRSQETQYF. CDR3 coding DNA: TGCAGTGCTAGCGTCGCCGGGAGGTCACAAGAGACCCAGTACTTC.

In its sample, this clonotype was seen many times. The chain has TRBV4-1 and TRBJ2-6, with D perhaps TRBD2 (6 bases). The CDR3 loop spans 16 amino acids. Looked up from germline, CDR1 is MGHRA and CDR2 is YSYEKL. Trimming removed 2 bases from V and 2 bases from J, with 10 bases in between. The CDR3 reads CASSQLGGTGANVLTF. The CDR3 DNA follows: TGCGCCAGCAGCCAACTTGGGGGGACTGGGGCCAACGTCCTGACTTTC.

The gene calls are TRBV27 and TRBJ1-4, with a tentative D call TRBD1 (5 bases). Trimming left V 7 bases short and J 10 bases short, with 34 bases between. CDR1 MNHEY and CDR2 SMNVEV come from the germline V gene (reference sequence). This CDR3 has 19 residues. DNA for the CDR3: TGTGCCAGCACCAGAAGGTGGGGCCAGCAAAGCCGAGGGGAATCAAAACTGTTTTTT. Encoded protein: CASTRRWGQQSRGESKLFF.

The chain combines TRBV6-2 or TRBV6-3 with TRBJ2-7; tentative D call: TRBD2 (5 bases). This CDR3 has 14 amino acids. The V gene lost 7 bases and the J gene lost 0 bases, with 13 bases spanning the gap. The germline V gene encodes CDR1 MNHEY and CDR2 SVGEGT. The CDR3 protein is CASTLRGISYEQYF. Written as DNA, the CDR3 is TGTGCCAGCACCTTACGGGGTATCTCCTACGAGCAGTACTTC.

The gene calls are TRBV27 and TRBJ1-2; no reliable D call. Trimming pared 2 bases from V and 5 bases from J, leaving 9 bases between. Germline-derived CDR1 and CDR2 are MNHEY and SMNVEV (reference sequence). The CDR3 is 13 amino acids. CDR3 DNA sequence: TGTGCCAGCAGTTTAAGAGGGCATTATGGCTACACCTTC. Amino acid sequence: CASSLRGHYGYTF.

This clonotype was recorded a few times. The genes are TRBV28 and TRBJ1-1; tentative D call: TRBD1 (5 bases). V dropped 7 bases and J dropped 3 bases, with 24 bases sitting between them. The germline gives CDR1 MDHEN, CDR2 SYDVKM. This CDR3 comprises 17 residues. CDR3 in amino acids: CASIPIAGGRSDTEAFF. As DNA, the CDR3 is TGTGCCAGCATCCCGATCGCGGGGGGAAGGTCGGACACTGAAGCTTTCTTT.

Concerning this clonotype: The junction departs from the called germline gene at one end, perhaps through a read error. This rearrangement joins TRBV24-1 to TRBJ2-1; 8 bases map to TRBD2. The CDR3 is 16 residues long. The germline CDR1 and CDR2 sequences are KGHDR and SFDVKD. CDR3 region: CASSSTGGTSGNEQFF. The CDR3 DNA sequence: TGTGCCAGCAGTTCGACGGGAGGGACCTCGGGAAATGAGCAGTTCTTC.

The genes are TRBV6-2 or TRBV6-3 and TRBJ2-7; 8 nucleotides match TRBD1. The CDR3 consists of 19 residues. Germline-derived CDR1 and CDR2 are MNHEY and SVGEGT. Trimming at V came to 6 bases and at J to 6 bases, leaving 25 bases not matched to a gene. This CDR3 is CASSPLKHLSRGPAGEQYF. The DNA of the CDR3 is TGTGCCAGCAGCCCCTTAAAACATCTGAGCAGGGGGCCAGCAGGCGAGCAGTACTTC.

This clonotype was counted only a few times. The V gene is TRBV15, the J gene TRBJ2-3; TRBD2 might be the D (6 bases). V was trimmed by 1 base and J by 3 bases, leaving 14 bases between them. Germline V gene data show CDR1 as LNHNV and CDR2 as YYDKDF (reference sequence). CDR3 length equals 16 residues. DNA of the CDR3: TGTGCCACCAGCAGAGGACTACTAGCACGTACAGATACGCAGTATTTT. It codes for CATSRGLLARTDTQYF.

The chain carries TRBV20-1 and TRBJ2-7, with D maybe TRBD1 (5 bases). Germline loops: CDR1 DFQATT, CDR2 SNEGSKA (reference sequence). This CDR3 contains 11 residues. V dropped 1 base and J dropped 9 bases, with 10 bases sitting between them. The CDR3 sequence: CSARVGAGQYF. As DNA, the CDR3 is TGCAGTGCTAGAGTAGGGGCCGGGCAGTACTTC.

The V gene is TRBV6-2 or TRBV6-3, the J gene TRBJ1-2, with unresolved D. The CDR3 covers 15 residues. V lost 2 bases, J lost 3 bases, and 13 bases lay in between. In germline, CDR1 is MNHEY, CDR2 SVGEGT. CDR3 coding DNA: TGTGCCAGCAGTTACCAGGAGGGAAGTCACTATGGCTACACCTTC. Translating gives CASSYQEGSHYGYTF.

The V and J genes are TRBV3-1 and TRBJ2-1, with 7 bases fitting TRBD2. With V trimmed by 4 bases and J by 11 bases, 11 bases remained unmatched. CDR3 length: 14 residues. Germline CDR1 reads LGHDT; CDR2 reads YNNKEL (reference sequence). CDR3 sequence reads: CASSLSSGTMQQFF. CDR3 coding DNA: TGTGCCAGCAGCCTTTCTAGCGGTACAATGCAGCAGTTCTTC.

The rearrangement joins TRBV3-1 to TRBJ2-5; D is unresolved. This CDR3 has 14 residues. Germline CDR1 and CDR2: LGHDT and YNNKEL (reference sequence). V lost 3 bases and J lost 0, with 8 bases in between. The CDR3 DNA sequence: TGTGCCAGCAGCCAGCCGGCGTACCAAGAGACCCAGTACTTC. Encoded protein: CASSQPAYQETQYF.

Note on this clonotype: A read error may explain this, as a much larger clone is one base away. The genes are TRBV20-1 and TRBJ2-7, with D possibly TRBD1 on 7 matching bases. This CDR3 region has 17 residues. The germline V gene encodes CDR1 DFQATT and CDR2 SNEGSKA (reference sequence). The CDR3 loop reads CSGDAGTAGQSGYELYF. In nucleotides, the CDR3 is TGCAGTGGCGATGCGGGGACAGCGGGTCAAAGTGGGTACGAGCTGTACTTC.

This clonotype was counted at least ten times. The chain couples TRBV20-1 to TRBJ2-1; 10 bases fit TRBD1. CDR1 and CDR2 from the germline V gene are DFQATT and SNEGSKA (reference sequence). The CDR3 runs 13 residues. After removal of 6 bases from V and 5 bases from J, the junction contained 4 bases not matched to a gene. CDR3 nucleotides: TGCAGTGCACGGACAGGGGGGGACAATGAGCAGTTCTTC. This sequence encodes CSARTGGDNEQFF.

This clonotype was counted only a few times. The chain carries TRBV24-1 and TRBJ1-2; tentative D call: TRBD1 (6 bases). V was clipped by 3 bases and J by 8 bases, with 12 bases between them. Germline V gene lookup returns CDR1 KGHDR and CDR2 SFDVKD. The CDR3 is made up of 13 amino acids. The CDR3 DNA follows: TGTGCCACCAGTGATAACCTCAGGGGAGGCTACACCTTC. Amino acids: CATSDNLRGGYTF.

This clonotype has a handful of counts. The chain employs TRBV10-3 and TRBJ1-6; no clear D. With 3 bases removed from V and 9 bases from J, the gap between germline ends came to 9 bases. Germline V lookup: CDR1 ENHRY, CDR2 SYGVKD. The length of the CDR3 is 13 residues. This CDR3 reads CAISEGSGSPLHF. As DNA, the CDR3 is TGTGCCATCAGTGAAGGGTCAGGTTCACCCCTCCACTTT.

This clonotype was seen only a few times. The chain uses TRBV12-3 or TRBV12-4 and TRBJ2-1; 8 nucleotides agree with TRBD1. V was pared by 6 bases and J by 5 bases, with 15 bases of the junction left unmatched. The CDR3 spans 17 residues. The CDR3 DNA follows: TGTGCCAGCAGGTCGACAGGGGCTGGAACATGGAACAATGAGCAGTTCTTC. It specifies CASRSTGAGTWNNEQFF.

A few counts support this clonotype. The chain links TRBV7-2 to TRBJ2-1; D gene ambiguous. The germline gives CDR1 SGHTA, CDR2 FQGNSA. The CDR3 is made up of 12 amino acids. Trimming cost V 3 bases and J 12 bases, with 12 bases left between them. This CDR3 is CASSFSRTLQFF. CDR3 nucleotide sequence: TGTGCCAGCAGCTTCAGCCGGACGTTGCAGTTCTTC. The variable domain in full, with the rest retrieved from reference TRBV7-2 and TRBJ2-1, is GAGVSQSPSNKVTEKGKDVELRCDPISGHTALYWYRQSLGQGLEFLIYFQGNSAPDKSGLPSDRFSAERTGGSVSTLTIQRTQQEDSAVYLCASSFSRTLQFFGPGTRLTVL.

In its sample, this clonotype was seen once. The V and J genes are TRBV28 and TRBJ1-1; no clear D gene. The CDR3 runs to 11 residues. Trimming took 8 bases from V and 6 from J, leaving 10 bases between them. Looked up from germline, CDR1 is MDHEN and CDR2 is SYDVKM. The CDR3 is CASGTRAEAFF. DNA of the CDR3: TGTGCCAGCGGCACACGTGCTGAAGCTTTCTTT.